These T cell receptor beta chains were read from a single sample in a study of T cell changes during pregnancy in multiple sclerosis. Here immunoSEQ multiplex PCR was the method, and the copy in TCRdb shows in-frame clones only, minus some. The sample contains about 40,000 clones, around nine tenths of which appear only once. The sequencing used peripheral blood, collected in the first trimester of pregnancy. Receptor source: a female donor in good health, enrolled as a control in a pregnancy study. The CDR3 runs from the conserved cysteine through the conserved F or W. A D gene is named only where the DNA matches it firmly. Clone sizes are given selectively: once, few, many, or a class where the clone is expanded.

v_call	clone_size	j_call	d_call	cdr3_aa	cdr3_nt
TRBV7-2	NA	TRBJ2-1	TRBD2	CASSLAVAGGNEQFF	TGTGCCAGCAGCTTAGCCGTAGCGGGGGGGAATGAGCAGTTCTTC
TRBV6-5	NA	TRBJ2-5	NA	CASSYSNGPLTAQYF	TGTGCCAGCAGTTACTCGAATGGTCCTTTAACGGCCCAGTACTTC
TRBV5-1	NA	TRBJ2-7	TRBD2	CASSPRGSGGANEQYF	TGCGCCAGCAGCCCCCGAGGTAGCGGGGGGGCCAACGAGCAGTACTTC
TRBV4-1	NA	TRBJ2-7	NA	CASSQLGTVYNEQYF	TGCGCCAGCAGCCAACTCGGGACTGTCTATAACGAGCAGTACTTC
TRBV5-5	NA	TRBJ1-5	TRBD1	CASSLGLDRAGQPQHF	TGTGCCAGCAGCTTGGGTCTCGACAGGGCTGGTCAGCCCCAGCATTTT
TRBV19	NA	TRBJ1-2	NA	CASTRETVQRLPGGYTF	TGTGCCAGTACCCGAGAGACAGTTCAAAGGCTGCCAGGTGGCTACACCTTC
TRBV27	few	TRBJ1-2	NA	CASSPTQTVYGYTF	TGTGCCAGCAGTCCAACCCAGACAGTCTATGGCTACACCTTC
TRBV9	NA	TRBJ1-5	NA	CASSVAGEGNQPQHF	TGTGCCAGCAGCGTAGCGGGGGAGGGCAATCAGCCCCAGCATTTT
TRBV10-3	NA	TRBJ1-2	NA	CAISRGGDPLGGYTF	TGTGCCATCAGTAGGGGCGGGGACCCGCTAGGAGGCTACACCTTC
TRBV7-6	once	TRBJ2-7	TRBD1	CASSSPRGRGEQYF	TGTGCCAGCAGCTCCCCCAGGGGGCGAGGCGAGCAGTACTTC
TRBV4-1	NA	TRBJ2-1	NA	CASSQEGKFLGSNRALFGEQFF	TGCGCCAGCAGCCAAGAAGGAAAATTTTTGGGGTCTAACAGGGCCCTTTTTGGTGAGCAGTTCTTC
TRBV6-1	NA	TRBJ2-4	NA	CASSEDPEGGNIQYF	TGTGCCAGCAGTGAAGACCCAGAAGGAGGAAACATTCAGTACTTC
TRBV4-2	few	TRBJ2-1	NA	CASSQASEVNEQFF	TGTGCCAGCAGCCAAGCGTCCGAGGTCAATGAGCAGTTCTTC
TRBV7-9	NA	TRBJ2-7	NA	CASSLDPAETSYEQYF	TGTGCCAGCAGCTTAGACCCAGCGGAGACATCCTACGAGCAGTACTTC
TRBV7-7	NA	TRBJ2-3	NA	CASSPLDSLTDTQYF	TGTGCCAGCAGCCCGCTGGACAGCCTCACAGATACGCAGTATTTT
TRBV2	once	TRBJ1-4	NA	CASSGNREGEKLFF	TGTGCCAGCAGTGGAAACAGGGAGGGTGAAAAACTGTTTTTT
TRBV5-1	NA	TRBJ2-3	TRBD2	CASSLITGGSTDTQYF	TGCGCCAGCAGCTTAATCACGGGGGGGAGCACAGATACGCAGTATTTT
TRBV7-9	many	TRBJ1-1	TRBD1	CASSFNRGRWTEAFF	TGTGCCAGCAGCTTCAACAGGGGGCGCTGGACTGAAGCTTTCTTT
TRBV19	NA	TRBJ1-2	TRBD1	CASSIAREGDRGVFFDYGYTF	TGTGCCAGTAGTATAGCCCGGGAGGGGGACAGGGGCGTTTTTTTCGACTATGGCTACACCTTC
TRBV4-2	NA	TRBJ2-3	NA	CASSQGSGGISTDTQYF	TGTGCCAGCAGCCAAGGATCTGGCGGGATCTCCACAGATACGCAGTATTTT
TRBV11-2	NA	TRBJ1-4	NA	CASSLVRGNEKLFF	TGTGCCAGCAGCTTAGTGCGGGGTAATGAAAAACTGTTTTTT
TRBV18	few	TRBJ1-6	TRBD1	CASSPDRVNSPLHF	TGTGCCAGCTCACCGGACAGGGTTAATTCACCCCTCCACTTT
TRBV19	NA	TRBJ2-7	NA	CASSPVRGRSRDEQYF	TGTGCCAGTAGTCCCGTGCGAGGCAGGTCGAGGGACGAGCAGTACTTC
TRBV7-6	NA	TRBJ2-3	NA	CASSLIIDTQYF	TGTGCCAGCAGCTTAATCATAGATACGCAGTATTTT
TRBV27	NA	TRBJ2-5	NA	CASSLSGGSGETQYF	TGTGCCAGCAGTTTATCAGGAGGGTCGGGGGAGACCCAGTACTTC
TRBV6-5	NA	TRBJ2-7	TRBD1	CASSTQGQGIEQYF	TGTGCCAGCAGTACCCAGGGACAGGGGATAGAGCAGTACTTC
TRBV27	NA	TRBJ2-2	TRBD1	CASSLGQFPGELFF	TGTGCCAGCAGTTTGGGACAGTTTCCCGGGGAGCTGTTTTTT
TRBV19	NA	TRBJ2-7	NA	CASSIGASYEQYF	TGTGCCAGTAGTATTGGGGCCTCCTACGAGCAGTACTTC
TRBV30	NA	TRBJ2-2	TRBD1	CARRRGGELFF	TGTGCCCGTCGCAGGGGGGGGGAGCTGTTTTTT
TRBV18	NA	TRBJ1-4	NA	CASSPATAGEKLFF	TGTGCCAGCTCACCAGCAACAGCGGGTGAAAAACTGTTTTTT
TRBV9	NA	TRBJ2-1	TRBD2	CASSLLAASYNEQFF	TGTGCCAGCAGCTTACTAGCGGCCTCCTACAATGAGCAGTTCTTC
TRBV10-3	once	TRBJ2-1	TRBD2	CAITGTTSSYNEQFF	TGTGCCATCACCGGGACTACCAGCTCCTACAATGAGCAGTTCTTC
TRBV15	NA	TRBJ1-5	NA	CATSRDGLPGYSNQPQHF	TGTGCCACCAGCAGAGATGGGTTACCAGGGTACAGCAATCAGCCCCAGCATTTT
TRBV5-1	NA	TRBJ1-1	NA	CASSPTANTEAFF	TGCGCCAGCAGCCCGACAGCTAACACTGAAGCTTTCTTT
TRBV9	NA	TRBJ1-2	TRBD1	CASSESSGTGNNGYTF	TGTGCCAGCAGCGAGAGCTCCGGGACAGGGAATAATGGCTACACCTTC
TRBV6-6	NA	TRBJ2-7	NA	CASRRDGDYEQYF	TGTGCCAGCAGGCGGGACGGAGACTACGAGCAGTACTTC
TRBV4-3	NA	TRBJ2-1	TRBD2	CASSLSGGVYNEQFF	TGCGCCAGCAGCCTTAGCGGGGGGGTTTACAATGAGCAGTTCTTC
TRBV29-1	NA	TRBJ1-1	NA	CSAGGGGVTEAFF	TGCAGCGCGGGCGGGGGGGGAGTAACTGAAGCTTTCTTT
TRBV6-5	few	TRBJ2-6	NA	CASSYSIASSNVLTF	TGTGCCAGCAGTTACTCGATAGCCAGCTCAAACGTCCTGACTTTC
TRBV5-1	NA	TRBJ2-5	NA	CASSTDRTETQYF	TGCGCCAGCAGCACGGACAGAACGGAGACCCAGTACTTC
TRBV13	NA	TRBJ2-5	TRBD2	CASSLGRREGRETQYF	TGTGCCAGCAGCTTAGGGCGGCGGGAGGGCCGAGAGACCCAGTACTTC
TRBV7-2	NA	TRBJ2-3	TRBD2	CASSLVSAGGITDTQYF	TGTGCCAGCAGCTTAGTATCAGCGGGGGGAATCACAGATACGCAGTATTTT
TRBV10-2	NA	TRBJ2-7	TRBD1	CASTGWGQHDSYEQYF	TGCGCCAGCACGGGCTGGGGACAGCATGACTCCTACGAGCAGTACTTC
TRBV6-1	NA	TRBJ2-3	NA	CASRSSGPSTDTQYF	TGTGCCAGCAGGAGTAGCGGACCCAGCACAGATACGCAGTATTTT
TRBV7-3	NA	TRBJ2-1	NA	CASTTTPSEQFF	TGTGCCAGCACCACCACGCCCAGTGAGCAGTTCTTC
TRBV6-5	NA	TRBJ1-6	TRBD1	CASSSGGNSPLHF	TGTGCCAGCAGTTCAGGGGGTAATTCACCCCTCCACTTT
TRBV15	NA	TRBJ1-1	NA	CATSRARGSTEAFF	TGTGCCACCAGCAGAGCTAGGGGGAGCACTGAAGCTTTCTTT
TRBV13	NA	TRBJ2-3	NA	CASSPPRDTQYF	TGTGCCAGCAGCCCCCCACGGGATACGCAGTATTTT
TRBV4-2	many	TRBJ2-2	TRBD1	CASSQDLTGRTGELFF	TGTGCCAGCAGCCAAGATCTGACAGGGCGCACCGGGGAGCTGTTTTTT
TRBV6-5	NA	TRBJ1-3	TRBD1	CASSARGKGNTIYF	TGTGCCAGCAGTGCCAGGGGGAAAGGAAACACCATATATTTT
TRBV5-4	once	TRBJ1-2	NA	CASSPDLRGGYTF	TGTGCCAGCAGCCCGGACCTTAGAGGGGGCTACACCTTC
TRBV6-1	few	TRBJ1-5	NA	CASKPGIEYQPQHF	TGTGCCAGCAAACCAGGGATAGAGTATCAGCCCCAGCATTTT
TRBV19	NA	TRBJ1-3	TRBD1	CASRRQGDTGNTIYF	TGTGCCAGTAGGCGACAGGGGGACACTGGAAACACCATATATTTT
TRBV5-8	NA	TRBJ2-7	TRBD1	CASSGDRGPYEQYF	TGTGCCAGCAGCGGGGACAGGGGGCCCTACGAGCAGTACTTC